This T cell receptor (beta chain) was obtained from a study of blood T cell repertoires in COVID-19. Overall study: Spain, Italy and the United States supplied samples that represented acute and convalescent COVID-19. Sample material is recorded as cDNA or gDNA derived from T cells, B-cell-depleted T cells, or PBMCs.

Authors' methods: Scientists estimated how many nucleated cells there were by amplifying reference gene primers. The data were produced by immunoSEQ multiplex PCR, yet TCRdb's version contains in-frame clones alone and is incomplete. For V, J and clone size, that table is used; D and trimming come from the DNA. The sample records 380,000 or so clones, 70% to 90% being singletons. Trimming cost V 4 bases and J 4 bases; bases outside gene matches: 7. The CDR3 runs 15 residues. Per the germline V gene, CDR1 is SGDLS and CDR2 is YYNGEE. The V call is TRBV9, the J call TRBJ2-1; 8 nucleotides line up with TRBD2. The source material was peripheral blood. This receptor was identified in a man in his forties with acute or convalescent COVID-19. Here the CDR3 reads CASSLSGTSYNEQFF. DNA for the CDR3: TGTGCCAGCAGCTTATCCGGGACTAGTTACAATGAGCAGTTCTTC.